This TCR beta chain was profiled in a study of blood T cell repertoires in COVID-19. CDR1 and CDR2 (germline): LGHDT, YNNKEL (reference sequence). The CDR3 runs 16 residues. Trimming removed 0 bases from V and 0 bases from J, with 8 bases in between. Data came from immunoSEQ multiplex PCR; TCRdb stores just in-frame clones and leaves some out. The table shows about 240,000 clones, with around 87% occurring only once. The chain links TRBV3-1 (or the pseudogene TRBV3-2) to TRBJ2-2, with D possibly TRBD2 on 6 matching bases. This TCR was sampled from a middle-aged woman with acute COVID-19. The sequenced sample consisted of PBMCs or T cells enriched from blood (not recorded which). CDR3 protein: CASSQDPSANTGELFF. CDR3 in DNA: TGTGCCAGCAGCCAAGATCCTAGCGCGAACACCGGGGAGCTGTTTTTT.